This paragraph reports one T cell receptor (beta chain). Antigen specificity is unknown. Looked up from germline, CDR1 is GTSNPN and CDR2 is SVGIG (reference sequence). V lost 1 base to trimming and J lost 3 bases, with 15 bases between them. This CDR3 region has 15 residues. The data were taken from a study of cytomegalovirus exposure and HLA in healthy donors. Study-wide background: It was reported in a later analysis that the same platform had been used for the 90 to 150 validation repertoires as for the 550 to 700 first-cohort repertoires. General study points: The study listed 164 cytomegalovirus-associated TCR beta chains. The study found most TCR sequences rare, yet found some public TCRs in many donors.

From the approximately 120-subject validation cohort, which was separate from the roughly 690-subject first cohort, the donors were drawn. Sequencing used immunoSEQ multiplex PCR; TCRdb keeps in-frame clones, though not all of them. The table shows tens of thousands of clones, with around 90% occurring only once. Material for sequencing was PBMCs. The rearrangement links TRBV30 to TRBJ1-1; tentative D call: TRBD1 (5 bases). This TCR was recovered from a woman younger than 30 in good health and CMV-seropositive. The CDR3 sequence: CAWSGLRGIYTEAFF. DNA of the CDR3: TGTGCCTGGAGTGGGTTGCGGGGGATTTACACTGAAGCTTTCTTT.